This is a list of T cell receptor beta chains from one sample in a study of blood T cell repertoires in COVID-19. Sequenced by immunoSEQ multiplex PCR; TCRdb stores in-frame clones only, minus some. The sample contains tens of thousands of clones, 65% to 80% of which appear only once. Sequences were obtained from peripheral blood. The receptors were gathered from a human donor in a cohort sampled during active COVID-19. CDR3s leave out the opening cysteine and the closing phenylalanine or tryptophan. A D gene is named only where the DNA matches it firmly. A clone size is listed for some rows: how often the clone was seen (once, few, many), or a class if it is expanded.

length: 10
J: TRBJ1-1
D: NA
V: TRBV25-1
size: NA
CDR3: ASKGPGREAF

length: 11
J: TRBJ1-5
D: NA
V: TRBV19
size: NA
CDR3: ASSTGVNQPQH

length: 11
J: TRBJ2-5
D: NA
V: TRBV30
size: NA
CDR3: ACPRGRAETQY

length: 14
J: TRBJ1-5
D: NA
V: TRBV6-5
size: NA
CDR3: ASSSRRQVWDQPQH

length: 12
J: TRBJ2-7
D: NA
V: TRBV7-9
size: NA
CDR3: ASSPGDNLLEQY

length: 11
J: TRBJ2-2
D: NA
V: TRBV10-3
size: few
CDR3: AISATDTGELF

length: 11
J: TRBJ2-7
D: TRBD1
V: TRBV18
size: NA
CDR3: ASSGQTLYEQY

length: 12
J: TRBJ2-7
D: NA
V: TRBV6-5
size: NA
CDR3: ASSPRGSSYEQY

length: 13
J: TRBJ2-3
D: NA
V: TRBV28
size: NA
CDR3: ASSSGGVSTDTQY

length: 12
J: TRBJ2-7
D: TRBD2
V: TRBV6-5
size: few
CDR3: ASSWTSDVYEQY

length: 11
J: TRBJ2-7
D: NA
V: TRBV5-5
size: NA
CDR3: ASSQLGAYEQY

length: 14
J: TRBJ2-7
D: NA
V: TRBV13
size: NA
CDR3: ASSSRGLDNSYEQY

length: 11
J: TRBJ1-2
D: NA
V: TRBV2
size: NA
CDR3: ASTREMGYGYT

length: 12
J: TRBJ2-7
D: NA
V: TRBV19
size: NA
CDR3: ASSSSGSTYEQY

length: 11
J: TRBJ1-2
D: NA
V: TRBV28
size: once
CDR3: ASSLSRDYGYT

length: 14
J: TRBJ2-7
D: NA
V: TRBV3-1/TRBV3-2
size: NA
CDR3: ASSQHPISSYYGQY

length: 13
J: TRBJ2-1
D: NA
V: TRBV28
size: NA
CDR3: ASSFEAGILNEQF

length: 11
J: TRBJ1-2
D: NA
V: TRBV28
size: NA
CDR3: ATLGGFNYGYT

length: 9
J: TRBJ2-1
D: NA
V: TRBV28
size: NA
CDR3: ASKGPSEQF

length: 15
J: TRBJ2-5
D: NA
V: TRBV18
size: NA
CDR3: ASSPARGVTNMETQY

length: 13
J: TRBJ2-1
D: TRBD2
V: TRBV6-4
size: NA
CDR3: ASSREAGSYNEQF

length: 12
J: TRBJ1-1
D: NA
V: TRBV6-5
size: few
CDR3: ASSSLGGYTEAF

length: 12
J: TRBJ2-7
D: NA
V: TRBV7-3
size: few
CDR3: ASSLKQGTYEQY

length: 12
J: TRBJ2-5
D: NA
V: TRBV5-6
size: NA
CDR3: ASSLNLAGETQY

length: 14
J: TRBJ2-1
D: TRBD2
V: TRBV6-6
size: few
CDR3: ASSPRTSGIYNEQF

length: 13
J: TRBJ1-4
D: NA
V: TRBV19
size: NA
CDR3: ASSTTGQGNEKLF